One and the same sample provided the 27 T cell receptor beta chains below, sequenced in a study of cytomegalovirus exposure and HLA in healthy donors. PCR used 60 Vbeta primers and 13 Jbeta primers. Generated by immunoSEQ multiplex PCR, the TCRdb table keeps only in-frame clones and is missing some. The table includes some 150,000 clones, around four fifths detected once. The sequenced sample consisted of PBMCs. The origin of the receptors is a woman aged 45-60 years in good health and CMV-seronegative.

This clone was recorded a few times. This chain links TRBV5-4 with TRBJ1-1; 8 nucleotides line up with TRBD1. V lost 2 bases, J lost 4 bases, and 1 base stayed unmatched. CDR1 and CDR2 (germline): SGHNT, YYREEE (reference sequence). The CDR3 extends over 13 amino acids. CDR3 sequence (DNA): TGTGCCAGCAGCTTAGACAGGGGCACTGAAGCTTTCTTT. Translation: CASSLDRGTEAFF.

This rearrangement joins TRBV7-6 to TRBJ1-5; TRBD1 agrees at 8 bases. V was pared by 5 bases and J by 1 base, with 16 bases of the junction left unmatched. The CDR3 is made up of 19 amino acids. Germline-derived CDR1 and CDR2 are SGHVS and FNYEAQ. DNA of the CDR3: TGTGCCAGCAGCCGCCTACCTCCGGGACAGGAATTGAGCAATCAGCCCCAGCATTTT. Residues: CASSRLPPGQELSNQPQHF. The whole variable domain, filled in from reference TRBV7-6 and TRBJ1-5, reads GAGVSQSPRYKVTKRGQDVALRCDPISGHVSLYWYRQALGQGPEFLTYFNYEAQQDKSGLPNDRFSAERPEGSISTLTIQRTEQRDSAMYRCASSRLPPGQELSNQPQHFGDGTRLSIL.

This chain uses TRBV15 with TRBJ1-1; 8 bases match TRBD1. This CDR3 contains 17 residues. Per the germline V gene, CDR1 is LNHNV and CDR2 is YYDKDF (reference sequence). J was trimmed by 0 bases and V by 1 base; bases with no gene match: 7. As DNA, the CDR3 is TGTGCCACCAGCAGAGGAGGATACAGGGGGATGAACACTGAAGCTTTCTTT. Its translation is CATSRGGYRGMNTEAFF.

J is TRBJ1-3 and V is TRBV6-5; D not certain. Trimming stripped 6 bases from V and 2 bases from J, with 11 bases between. Germline CDR1 and CDR2: MNHEY and SVGAGI. The CDR3 covers 14 residues. CDR3 bases: TGTGCCAGCAGCTCAAGCTTAACTGGAAACACCATATATTTT. Its protein is CASSSSLTGNTIYF.

For the CDR3, the DNA is TGCGCCAGCAGCCAAGATCCGGATAGCGGGGAGGGAGATACGCAGTATTTT. It codes for CASSQDPDSGEGDTQYF. The chain joins TRBV4-3 to TRBJ2-3; 8 bases agree with TRBD2. V lost 0 bases, J lost 5 bases, and 10 bases stayed unmatched. The CDR3 has 17 amino acids. CDR1 and CDR2 from the germline V gene are LGHNA and YSLEER.

This chain uses TRBV4-2 with TRBJ2-2, with 9 bases lining up with TRBD2. Germline V CDR1 and CDR2: LGHNA, YNFKEQ. The CDR3 is 18 residues long. The trim removed 0 bases at V and 2 bases at J, leaving 7 bases unmatched. DNA for the CDR3: TGTGCCAGCAGCCAAGATACGATAGCGGGGGTCAACACCGGGGAGCTGTTTTTT. Translation gives CASSQDTIAGVNTGELFF.

The gene calls are TRBV15 and TRBJ2-3; 8 bases are shared with TRBD1. This CDR3 spans 15 amino acids. Germline V gene sequence: CDR1 LNHNV, CDR2 YYDKDF (reference sequence). The J segment lost 5 bases and the V segment lost 4 bases, leaving 8 bases of the junction unmatched. The CDR3 bases are TGTGCCACCAGCACCCCAGGGGGCCCCCAAGATACGCAGTATTTT. This sequence encodes CATSTPGGPQDTQYF.

This clone was detected a few times. This chain joins TRBV28 and TRBJ1-2, with D possibly matching TRBD1 (6 bases). The length of the CDR3 is 14 residues. V gave up 2 bases and J gave up 8 bases, with 15 bases separating them. Germline values: CDR1 MDHEN, CDR2 SYDVKM. The CDR3 spells CASSLQGPGEGYTF. CDR3 nucleotides: TGTGCCAGCAGTTTACAGGGGCCTGGGGAGGGCTACACCTTC.

The chain is built from TRBV2 and TRBJ1-6, with TRBD1 identical over 9 bases. In germline, CDR1 is SNHLY, CDR2 FYNNEI. The junction had 5 bases not matched to a gene; V was cut back by 7 bases and J by 7 bases. The CDR3 extends over 14 amino acids. CDR3 sequence (DNA): TGTGCCAGCAACCCAGGACAGGGGAATTCACCCCTCCACTTT. Amino acid sequence: CASNPGQGNSPLHF.

The rearrangement links TRBV5-6 to TRBJ1-5; D unresolved. Trimming took 6 bases from V and 0 from J, leaving 4 bases between them. Germline lookup yields CDR1 SGHDT and CDR2 YYEEEE. This CDR3 spans 12 amino acids. The CDR3 bases are TGTGCCAGCACTTATAGCAATCAGCCCCAGCATTTT. This codes for CASTYSNQPQHF.

The chain is built from TRBV7-9 and TRBJ2-2, with 8 bases lining up with TRBD1. J gave up 5 bases and V 4 bases, and 0 bases lay outside the gene matches. CDR1 and CDR2 from the germline V gene are SEHNR and FQNEAQ (reference sequence). This CDR3 has 13 amino acids. Here the CDR3 DNA reads TGTGCCAGCAGCTGGACAGGGACCGGGGAGCTGTTTTTT. Its protein is CASSWTGTGELFF.

The V gene is TRBV19, the J gene TRBJ1-1, with 7 bases fitting TRBD1. This CDR3 has 16 residues. CDR1 LNHDA and CDR2 SQIVND come from the germline V gene (reference sequence). The J segment lost 5 bases and the V segment lost 11 bases, leaving 20 bases of the junction unmatched. CDR3 residues: CALKASPRTGGTEAFF. As DNA, the CDR3 is TGTGCCCTCAAAGCCTCACCGAGGACAGGAGGAACTGAAGCTTTCTTT.

CDR3 sequence: CSVLSGGSSYNEQFF. The CDR3, as DNA: TGCAGCGTCCTTAGCGGGGGGTCCTCCTACAATGAGCAGTTCTTC. This chain joins TRBV29-1 and TRBJ2-1; 10 bases are shared with TRBD2. The ends lost 6 bases at V and 0 bases at J; junction bases unmatched: 5. This CDR3 spans 15 amino acids. From germline, CDR1 is SQVTM and CDR2 ANQGSEA.

The chain carries TRBV28 and TRBJ1-2; D not resolved. This CDR3 contains 14 residues. CDR1 is MDHEN, CDR2 SYDVKM, per germline. V lost 6 bases to trimming and J lost 2 bases, with 13 bases between them. The chain's CDR3 is CASRISGGNYGYTF. DNA for the CDR3: TGTGCCAGCAGAATTAGCGGAGGAAACTATGGCTACACCTTC.

This chain connects TRBV19 to TRBJ1-2; 7 nucleotides line up with TRBD1. The V gene end was trimmed by 3 bases and the J gene end by 2 bases; junction bases not matched to a gene: 6. The CDR3 runs to 15 residues. Per germline, CDR1 LNHDA and CDR2 SQIVND (reference sequence). The CDR3 sequence: CASSMGDRPNYGYTF. CDR3 coding DNA: TGTGCCAGTAGTATGGGGGACAGACCGAACTATGGCTACACCTTC.

The rearrangement links TRBV15 to TRBJ1-1; D possibly corresponds to TRBD1 (5 bases). CDR3 length equals 13 residues. Germline-derived CDR1 and CDR2 are LNHNV and YYDKDF (reference sequence). Trimming took 5 bases from V and 8 from J, leaving 15 bases between them. CDR3 sequence (DNA): TGTGCCACCAGCGGGGGGGGACCTTTAGAAGCTTTCTTT. Translation gives CATSGGGPLEAFF. Looking up the rest from reference TRBV15 and TRBJ1-1 gives the full variable domain: DAMVIQNPRYQVTQFGKPVTLSCSQTLNHNVMYWYQQKSSQAPKLLFHYYDKDFNNEADTPDNFQSRRPNTSFCFLDIRSPGLGDTAMYLCATSGGGPLEAFFGQGTRLTVV.

DNA of the CDR3: TGCGCCAGCAGCTTGGATCCGGGACAGCCCTTAGCTTCACCCCTCCACTTT. Translation: CASSLDPGQPLASPLHF. The rearrangement uses TRBV5-1 and TRBJ1-6; TRBD1 aligns across 7 bases. V gave up 0 bases and J gave up 9 bases; unmatched junction bases: 12. The CDR3 spans 17 residues. The germline V gene has CDR1 SGHRS and CDR2 YFSETQ. The full variable domain, with the rest looked up from reference TRBV5-1 and TRBJ1-6, is KAGVTQTPRYLIKTRGQQVTLSCSPISGHRSVSWYQQTPGQGLQFLFEYFSETQRNKGNFPGRFSGRQFSNSRSEMNVSTLELGDSALYLCASSLDPGQPLASPLHFGNGTRLTVT.

The V and J genes are TRBV18 and TRBJ2-2, with TRBD2 as a possible D gene (6 bases). CDR3 length: 16 residues. Trimming removed 3 bases at V and 1 base at J, with 12 bases between. CDR1 and CDR2 (germline): KGHSH, LQKENI. Written as DNA, the CDR3 is TGTGCCAGCTCACCGATTGGGACTCAGAACACCGGGGAGCTGTTTTTT. Amino acids: CASSPIGTQNTGELFF.

The rearrangement joins TRBV4-1 to TRBJ2-1; 9 nucleotides match TRBD2. This CDR3 contains 15 residues. V lost 2 bases, J lost 9 bases, and 8 bases stayed unmatched. Per germline, CDR1 MGHRA and CDR2 YSYEKL. CDR3 amino acids: CASSQSAGGWGEQFF. CDR3 coding DNA: TGCGCCAGCAGCCAATCAGCGGGAGGCTGGGGTGAGCAGTTCTTC.

This clone was seen once. This chain uses TRBV28 with TRBJ1-2; the match to TRBD1 covers 7 bases. The V and J ends lost 6 bases and 6 bases, in that order; junction bases with no gene match: 7. Germline CDR1 reads MDHEN; CDR2 reads SYDVKM. The CDR3 has 13 amino acids. Here the CDR3 DNA reads TGTGCCAGCAGATTACCCAGGGGGAATGGCTACACCTTC. Its protein is CASRLPRGNGYTF.

CDR3 nucleotide sequence: TGTGCCAGCACCTTAGCGGGAGGGGGCTACAATGAGCAGTTCTTC. This translates into CASTLAGGGYNEQFF. V gene TRBV6-5 combines with J gene TRBJ2-1; 11 nucleotides align to TRBD2. The CDR3 totals 15 residues. Trimming took 7 bases from V and 3 from J; bases not matched to a gene: 5. Germline V gene sequence: CDR1 MNHEY, CDR2 SVGAGI.

The chain carries TRBV5-1 and TRBJ1-2; no clear D. The CDR3 is 13 amino acids. Trimming shortened V by 0 bases and J by 4 bases, and 7 bases separated the two germline ends. Germline V gives CDR1 SGHRS, CDR2 YFSETQ. The CDR3, as DNA: TGCGCCAGCAGCTTGGCCAGTGTCTATGGCTACACCTTC. Translated, it gives CASSLASVYGYTF.

The chain joins TRBV5-4 to TRBJ2-4, with 9 bases that match TRBD1. Losses at the gene ends were 3 bases for V and 2 bases for J; bases not matched to a gene: 6. From germline, CDR1 is SGHNT and CDR2 YYREEE (reference sequence). The CDR3 length is 16 residues. In DNA form, the CDR3 reads TGTGCCAGCAGCTCCGGGACAGGGAGGACCAAAAACATTCAGTACTTC. This encodes CASSSGTGRTKNIQYF.

A word on this clone: Other DNA variants within this sample encode the same CDR3. The rearrangement links TRBV7-8 to TRBJ2-5; D perhaps matches TRBD1 (6 bases). V was pared by 5 bases and J by 1 base, with 11 bases between. Germline V gene sequence: CDR1 SGHVS, CDR2 FQNEAQ. CDR3 length: 14 amino acids. The CDR3 reads CASSPGQLQETQYF. CDR3 DNA: TGTGCCAGCAGCCCAGGACAGCTCCAAGAGACCCAGTACTTC.

The rearrangement uses TRBV13 and TRBJ2-1; 8 nucleotides line up with TRBD2. Germline V gives CDR1 PRHDT, CDR2 FYEKMQ (reference sequence). CDR3 length: 12 residues. Trimming cost V 0 bases and J 12 bases; bases outside gene matches: 1. This CDR3 reads CASSLGLAGQFF. The CDR3 region has the DNA TGTGCCAGCAGCTTAGGCCTAGCGGGGCAGTTCTTC.

CDR3 amino acids: CAISETGGLGYNEQFF. CDR3 DNA sequence: TGTGCCATCAGTGAAACAGGGGGCTTGGGCTACAATGAGCAGTTCTTC. The chain uses TRBV10-3 and TRBJ2-1; TRBD1 matches 9 bases. Germline CDR1 reads ENHRY; CDR2 reads SYGVKD. V was pared by 3 bases and J by 3 bases, with 6 bases of the junction left unmatched. There are 16 residues in the CDR3.

V is TRBV10-3 and J is TRBJ1-1, with 8 bases matching TRBD1. CDR3 size: 16 residues. Trimming cost V 3 bases and J 4 bases; bases outside gene matches: 10. In germline, CDR1 is ENHRY, CDR2 SYGVKD. CDR3 sequence reads: CAISEYLTGVGTEAFF. Here the CDR3 DNA reads TGTGCCATCAGTGAATATCTGACAGGGGTGGGCACTGAAGCTTTCTTT.